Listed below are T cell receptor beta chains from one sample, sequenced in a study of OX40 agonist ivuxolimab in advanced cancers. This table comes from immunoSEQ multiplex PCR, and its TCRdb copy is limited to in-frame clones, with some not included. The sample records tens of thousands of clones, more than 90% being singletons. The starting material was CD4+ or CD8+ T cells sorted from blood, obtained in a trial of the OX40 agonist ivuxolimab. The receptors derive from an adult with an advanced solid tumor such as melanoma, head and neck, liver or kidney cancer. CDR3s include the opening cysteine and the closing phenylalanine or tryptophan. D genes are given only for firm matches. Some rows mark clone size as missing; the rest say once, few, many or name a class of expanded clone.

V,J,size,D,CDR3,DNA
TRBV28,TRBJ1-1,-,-,CVAARGGMNTEAFF,TGTGTCGCAGCCCGAGGGGGGATGAACACTGAAGCTTTCTTT
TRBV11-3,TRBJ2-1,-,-,CASSFTRSLGVNEQFF,TGTGCCAGCAGCTTCACTCGTTCTTTGGGGGTCAATGAGCAGTTCTTC
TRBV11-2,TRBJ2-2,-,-,CASSSGGQREAGVGELFF,TGTGCCAGCAGCTCAGGGGGCCAGCGGGAGGCGGGTGTCGGGGAGCTGTTTTTT
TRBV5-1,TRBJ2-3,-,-,CASSLSGGFADTQYF,TGCGCCAGCAGCTTGTCTGGGGGGTTTGCAGATACGCAGTATTTT
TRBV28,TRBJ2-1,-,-,CASSPPTPQQQFF,TGTGCCAGCAGTCCTCCGACACCCCAACAGCAGTTCTTC
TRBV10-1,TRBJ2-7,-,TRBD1,CASGPGQGRQYF,TGCGCCAGCGGCCCCGGACAGGGCCGTCAGTACTTC
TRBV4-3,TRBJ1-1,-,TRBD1,CASSREQGPYEAFF,TGCGCCAGCAGCCGCGAACAGGGGCCTTATGAAGCTTTCTTT
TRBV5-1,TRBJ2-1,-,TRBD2,CASSSSGKNEQFF,TGCGCCAGCAGCTCTAGCGGGAAGAATGAGCAGTTCTTC
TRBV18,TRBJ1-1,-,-,CASSPPGPSEAFF,TGTGCCAGCTCACCACCGGGGCCCTCTGAGGCTTTCTTT
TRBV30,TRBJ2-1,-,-,CAWSNTGLGRGHNEQFF,TGTGCCTGGAGTAACACCGGACTGGGCCGCGGACACAATGAGCAGTTCTTC
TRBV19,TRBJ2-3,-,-,CASKSGRSTDTQYF,TGTGCCAGTAAATCGGGACGGAGCACAGATACGCAGTATTTT
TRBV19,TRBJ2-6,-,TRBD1,CASSSYHRGSGANVLTF,TGTGCCAGTAGTTCGTACCACAGGGGATCTGGGGCCAACGTCCTGACTTTC
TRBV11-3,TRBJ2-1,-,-,CASSRSGYEQFF,TGTGCCAGCAGCCGATCGGGCTATGAGCAGTTCTTC
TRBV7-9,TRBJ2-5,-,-,CASSSRDPKGTQYF,TGTGCCAGCAGCTCTCGGGACCCCAAGGGGACCCAGTACTTC
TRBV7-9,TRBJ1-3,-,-,CASSLAISGNTIYF,TGTGCCAGCAGCTTAGCAATCTCTGGAAACACCATATATTTT
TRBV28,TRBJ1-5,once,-,CASRQGNSNQPQHF,TGTGCCAGCAGGCAGGGTAATAGCAATCAGCCCCAGCATTTT
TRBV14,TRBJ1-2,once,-,CASSQGSVYGYTF,TGTGCCAGCAGCCAAGGAAGTGTCTATGGCTACACCTTC
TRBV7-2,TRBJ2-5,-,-,CASSQSREETQYF,TGTGCCAGCAGCCAATCTAGGGAGGAGACCCAGTACTTC
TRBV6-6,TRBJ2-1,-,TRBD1,CASRTGDRQAYNEQFF,TGTGCCAGCAGGACCGGGGACAGGCAAGCCTACAATGAGCAGTTCTTC
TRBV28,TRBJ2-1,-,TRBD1,CASEGTGPSLGDGNEQFF,TGTGCCAGCGAGGGGACAGGGCCGAGCCTAGGAGATGGCAATGAGCAGTTCTTC